This TCR beta chain was documented in a study of PD-1 blockade in classical Hodgkin lymphoma (dated by TCRdb to about 2020). Background for the entire study: Nivolumab dosing was 3 mg/kg intravenously every 2 weeks, continuing until either disease progression or unacceptable toxicity. The study used TCR beta sequencing and CyTOF to define a peripheral blood immune signature of response to PD-1 blockade in classical Hodgkin lymphoma.

Based on the germline V gene, the CDR1 and CDR2 sequences are MDHEN and SYDVKM. The CDR3 goes from the cysteine to the phenylalanine over 17 residues. CDR3 DNA only is kept here, 51 bases in frame from base 1. A distance of 14 bases separates the germline ends of V and J, which lose 5 bases and 0 bases respectively. Genomic DNA was extracted with the Qiagen DNeasy kit from unsorted PBMCs and from negatively selected CD4+ and CD8+ fractions. TCR beta CDR3 regions were amplified by immunoSEQ multiplex PCR using primers annealing to V and J segments. A synthetic immune receptor repertoire was used to minimize amplification bias, and remaining bias was computationally removed after sequencing. In the source study's methods: Custom Python scripts were used to quantify repertoire diversity as the Shannon entropy index. The unsorted, CD4+ and CD8+ repertoires were each analyzed separately, with the exception of combined analyses, where CD4+ and CD8+ sequences were merged in silico. A clone counted as expanded when the clone's frequency after treatment rose at least 2-fold relative to C1D1, and clones undetected at baseline were given a pseudocount of 0.5. Singleton clones were defined as clones with 0 or 1 copy at C1D1, and non-singleton clones were defined as clones with 2 or more copies. Clones expanded in unsorted samples were assigned a CD4+, CD8+ or unknown annotation through matching of protein sequences in sorted samples from the same patient. Wilcoxon tests on paired samples were used to test diversity changes from C1D1 to C4D1. In TCRdb, the immuneACCESS table is reduced to in-frame sequences with V and J assigned. These tables do not hold every clone; where another copy was compared, an unresolved V gene accounts for under half, and the others remain unexplained. Clone size and V and J calls were adopted from that table, with D and trimming inferred from the DNA. This sample lists over 90,000 clones; 89% were detected once. The ten largest clones take up around 10% of the sample.

Findings and caveats that apply to the study as a whole: By C4D1, a significant rise was seen in CD4+ TCR diversity but not in CD8+ TCR diversity (p=0.0027 vs p=0.16), and the rise was most apparent among complete responders (p=0.02). Lower diversity was seen in patients whose nivolumab began less than 1 year after ASCT, and these patients were left out of later analyses so that immune reconstitution would not confound the results. The study was restricted to a single clinical trial cohort, and the causes of repertoire differences, possibly disease activity or prior therapy, were left undefined. Baseline diversity similar to that of newly diagnosed patients was observed in trial patients achieving complete response, whereas significantly lower diversity was observed in partial responders and progressors. Baseline TCR diversity was reported as lower in newly diagnosed patients than in healthy donors, and lower still in relapsed/refractory patients.

The time point label on this specimen signifies: cycle 2 day 1 (C2D1) of nivolumab. Relapse after autologous stem cell transplantation had occurred in all trial patients, and cohorts A, B and C were distinguished by prior brentuximab vedotin exposure. The trial cohort was composed of under 70 patients with relapsed/refractory classical Hodgkin lymphoma, for whom complete response, partial response or progressive disease was recorded as best overall response. In the multi-cohort phase II CheckMate 205 trial, trial patients received single-agent nivolumab. An independent review committee assessed best overall response using the 2007 International Working Group response criteria. Trial PBMCs were collected just before the start of nivolumab (C1D1) and during therapy at cycle 2 day 1 and cycle 4 day 1. Peripheral blood was collected in 8 mL Vacutainer Cell Preparation Tubes, from which PBMCs were isolated by centrifugation and then cryopreserved.

About this clone itself: Its antigen remains undetermined. The record has no base qualities; no much larger clone is one base away.

This TCR was recovered from a human donor with classical Hodgkin lymphoma. The material sequenced was peripheral blood mononuclear cells (PBMCs), taken before the second cycle of nivolumab. The V gene is TRBV28 and the J gene is TRBJ2-6; the D match is possibly TRBD1 or TRBD2, with 5 bases aligned in each. CDR3 reads: CASSTRETISGANVLTF. The DNA sequence reads TGTGCCAGCAGTACCAGGGAGACTATCTCTGGGGCCAACGTCCTGACTTTC.